This is a list of T cell receptor beta chains from one sample in a study of CD8+CD57+ T cells in acquired aplastic anemia. TCRdb re-called the reads with MiXCR, one entry per CDR3 protein. In the table there are more than 150,000 distinct CDR3 sequences, about 50% of which are singletons. The source material was sorted CD4+, CD8+, or CD8+CD57+ T cells (not recorded which) from PBMCs. Receptors were obtained from a human donor with aplastic anemia. Each CDR3 is given with its conserved first and last residue. A D gene is named only where the DNA matches it firmly. A row's size may be missing; if present it is once, few, many or a size class.

CDR3aa,CDR3nt,j_gene,d_gene,v_gene,abundance
CASRKGGAGVQETQYF,TGTGCCAGCAGGAAGGGGGGAGCGGGAGTTCAAGAGACCCAGTACTTC,TRBJ2-5,TRBD2,TRBV25-1,NA
CASSLTAAEESGELLF,TGTGCCAGCAGCTTAACGGCGGCCGAGGAGTCCGGGGAGCTGCTTTTT,TRBJ2-2,NA,TRBV7-3,NA
CASSPQTSGNGELFF,TGTGCCAGCAGTCCCCAGACTAGTGGGAACGGGGAGCTGTTTTTT,TRBJ2-2,NA,TRBV12-3/TRBV12-4,many
CSARARGGFGNTIYF,TGCAGTGCTAGAGCCAGGGGGGGTTTCGGAAACACCATATATTTT,TRBJ1-3,TRBD1,TRBV20-1,NA
CATSRDPNQPQHF,TGTGCCACCAGCAGAGATCCTAATCAGCCCCAGCATTTT,TRBJ1-5,NA,TRBV15,many
CSAPSGSTDTQYF,TGCAGTGCTCCTAGCGGTAGCACAGATACGCAGTATTTT,TRBJ2-3,TRBD2,TRBV20-1,many
CAGAAEPNTGELFF,TGTGCCGGCGCCGCAGAACCGAACACCGGGGAGCTGTTTTTT,TRBJ2-2,NA,TRBV10-3,NA
CAISEPDPSTDTQYF,TGTGCCATCAGTGAGCCGGATCCCTCCACAGATACGCAGTATTTT,TRBJ2-3,NA,TRBV10-3,few
CASSLGGTGGLGAFF,TGTGCCAGCAGCTTAGGCGGGACAGGGGGCTTGGGAGCTTTCTTT,TRBJ1-1,TRBD1,TRBV7-9,NA
CASSFENEQFF,TGTGCCAGCAGTTTTGAGAACGAGCAGTTCTTC,TRBJ2-1,NA,TRBV12-3/TRBV12-4,few
CAIRTTSGRARYEQYF,TGTGCCATCAGGACGACTAGCGGGAGGGCTAGGTACGAGCAGTACTTC,TRBJ2-7,TRBD2,TRBV10-3,NA
CASSQGNEQYF,TGTGCCAGCAGCCAAGGGAACGAGCAGTACTTC,TRBJ2-7,NA,TRBV3-1,once
CASSVGQTSSYEQYF,TGTGCCAGCAGCGTAGGACAGACCAGCTCCTACGAGCAGTACTTC,TRBJ2-7,NA,TRBV9,NA
CASTLFRTGGTEAFF,TGTGCCAGCACCTTATTCCGAACAGGGGGCACTGAAGCTTTCTTT,TRBJ1-1,TRBD1,TRBV2,NA
CASRTSGSGYEQYF,TGTGCCAGTAGAACTAGCGGGAGCGGATACGAGCAGTACTTC,TRBJ2-7,TRBD2,TRBV19,NA
CSVRPVGGDSPLHF,TGCAGTGTTAGGCCAGTGGGAGGGGATTCACCCCTCCACTTT,TRBJ1-6,NA,TRBV20-1,NA
CASLPCRGEQYF,TGTGCCAGCCTACCATGCCGCGGGGAGCAGTACTTC,TRBJ2-7,NA,TRBV7-9,NA
CASREWPDTQYF,TGTGCCAGCAGAGAGTGGCCAGATACGCAGTATTTT,TRBJ2-3,NA,TRBV2,NA
CASSQILRQGAGEKLFF,TGTGCCAGCAGTCAGATACTCCGACAGGGAGCCGGTGAAAAACTGTTTTTT,TRBJ1-4,TRBD1,TRBV10-3,NA
CASSEWGGGNEQFF,TGTGCCAGCAGTGAATGGGGGGGCGGCAATGAGCAGTTCTTC,TRBJ2-1,NA,TRBV6-1,NA
CASKSGLGAFF,TGTGCCAGCAAAAGCGGTCTAGGAGCTTTCTTT,TRBJ1-1,NA,TRBV2,NA
CASSMASGGAWSYNEQFF,TGTGCCAGTAGTATGGCTAGCGGGGGGGCCTGGTCCTACAATGAGCAGTTCTTC,TRBJ2-1,TRBD2,TRBV19,NA
CASSLNQGNTGELFF,TGTGCCAGCAGTTTAAACCAGGGGAACACCGGGGAGCTGTTTTTT,TRBJ2-2,NA,TRBV12-3/TRBV12-4,few
CASSHTGTGAYEQYF,TGTGCCAGCAGTCATACCGGGACAGGAGCCTACGAGCAGTACTTC,TRBJ2-7,TRBD1,TRBV6-1,NA
CASSPFAPYEQYF,TGTGCCAGCAGTCCCTTCGCGCCCTACGAGCAGTACTTC,TRBJ2-7,NA,TRBV7-3,few
CATSEPNTGELFF,TGTGCCACCAGTGAACCGAACACCGGGGAGCTGTTTTTT,TRBJ2-2,NA,TRBV24-1,NA
CASSLGLFETQYF,TGTGCCAGCAGCCTGGGGCTTTTTGAGACCCAGTACTTC,TRBJ2-5,NA,TRBV2,NA
CASSSPRTGGSYEQYF,TGTGCCAGCAGCTCGCCGAGGACAGGGGGATCCTACGAGCAGTACTTC,TRBJ2-7,TRBD1,TRBV9,NA
CASSQGTRDNSPLHF,TGTGCCAGCAGCCAGGGGACAAGGGATAATTCACCCCTCCACTTT,TRBJ1-6,NA,TRBV11-2,many
CASSLSFEYGYTF,TGCGCCAGCAGCTTAAGCTTCGAGTATGGCTACACCTTC,TRBJ1-2,NA,TRBV5-1,once
CSASVPVTKYF,TGCAGTGCTAGTGTCCCCGTTACGAAGTATTTT,TRBJ2-3,NA,TRBV20-1,NA
CASGARGPPLHF,TGTGCCAGCGGTGCTAGGGGGCCACCCCTCCACTTT,TRBJ1-6,TRBD1,TRBV19,many
CASSDQAYLALHF,TGTGCCAGCAGTGATCAGGCTTACCTAGCCCTCCACTTT,TRBJ1-6,NA,TRBV6-1,NA
CASSLSGATEAFF,TGTGCCAGTAGTCTCTCAGGGGCCACTGAAGCTTTCTTT,TRBJ1-1,NA,TRBV19,NA
CASSAGLQGTQYF,TGTGCCAGCAGTGCGGGGCTCCAAGGGACCCAGTACTTC,TRBJ2-5,NA,TRBV6-1,many
CASSPGRRKGELFF,TGCGCCAGTTCCCCCGGACGGAGAAAAGGGGAGCTGTTTTTT,TRBJ2-2,NA,TRBV10-1,NA
CASSLWVQGANEQFF,TGCGCCAGCAGCTTGTGGGTGCAGGGGGCGAATGAGCAGTTCTTC,TRBJ2-1,TRBD1,TRBV5-1,NA
CAISESRGGAGEQFF,TGTGCCATCAGTGAAAGTCGCGGGGGGGCCGGTGAGCAGTTCTTC,TRBJ2-1,TRBD2,TRBV10-3,NA
CSLLKNEKLFF,TGCAGCCTACTCAAGAATGAAAAACTGTTTTTT,TRBJ1-4,NA,TRBV29-1,NA
CASTKGQGASTDTQYF,TGTGCCAGTACAAAGGGACAGGGGGCTAGCACAGATACGCAGTATTTT,TRBJ2-3,TRBD1,TRBV2,NA
CASSKSQGALATQYF,TGTGCCAGCAGTAAATCACAGGGGGCGCTTGCTACGCAGTATTTT,TRBJ2-3,TRBD1,TRBV2,few
CAIRVNAANTGELFF,TGTGCCATCAGGGTAAACGCCGCGAACACCGGGGAGCTGTTTTTT,TRBJ2-2,NA,TRBV10-3,NA
CATSRDRSLKETQYF,TGTGCCACCAGCAGAGACAGGAGCCTCAAAGAGACCCAGTACTTC,TRBJ2-5,NA,TRBV15,NA
CASSLNQGRTDTQYF,TGTGCCAGCAGCTTAAATCAGGGTCGGACAGATACGCAGTATTTT,TRBJ2-3,NA,TRBV7-3,many
CASSQSGVVTDTQYF,TGTGCCAGCAGTCAAAGCGGGGTGGTCACAGATACGCAGTATTTT,TRBJ2-3,TRBD2,TRBV11-2,NA